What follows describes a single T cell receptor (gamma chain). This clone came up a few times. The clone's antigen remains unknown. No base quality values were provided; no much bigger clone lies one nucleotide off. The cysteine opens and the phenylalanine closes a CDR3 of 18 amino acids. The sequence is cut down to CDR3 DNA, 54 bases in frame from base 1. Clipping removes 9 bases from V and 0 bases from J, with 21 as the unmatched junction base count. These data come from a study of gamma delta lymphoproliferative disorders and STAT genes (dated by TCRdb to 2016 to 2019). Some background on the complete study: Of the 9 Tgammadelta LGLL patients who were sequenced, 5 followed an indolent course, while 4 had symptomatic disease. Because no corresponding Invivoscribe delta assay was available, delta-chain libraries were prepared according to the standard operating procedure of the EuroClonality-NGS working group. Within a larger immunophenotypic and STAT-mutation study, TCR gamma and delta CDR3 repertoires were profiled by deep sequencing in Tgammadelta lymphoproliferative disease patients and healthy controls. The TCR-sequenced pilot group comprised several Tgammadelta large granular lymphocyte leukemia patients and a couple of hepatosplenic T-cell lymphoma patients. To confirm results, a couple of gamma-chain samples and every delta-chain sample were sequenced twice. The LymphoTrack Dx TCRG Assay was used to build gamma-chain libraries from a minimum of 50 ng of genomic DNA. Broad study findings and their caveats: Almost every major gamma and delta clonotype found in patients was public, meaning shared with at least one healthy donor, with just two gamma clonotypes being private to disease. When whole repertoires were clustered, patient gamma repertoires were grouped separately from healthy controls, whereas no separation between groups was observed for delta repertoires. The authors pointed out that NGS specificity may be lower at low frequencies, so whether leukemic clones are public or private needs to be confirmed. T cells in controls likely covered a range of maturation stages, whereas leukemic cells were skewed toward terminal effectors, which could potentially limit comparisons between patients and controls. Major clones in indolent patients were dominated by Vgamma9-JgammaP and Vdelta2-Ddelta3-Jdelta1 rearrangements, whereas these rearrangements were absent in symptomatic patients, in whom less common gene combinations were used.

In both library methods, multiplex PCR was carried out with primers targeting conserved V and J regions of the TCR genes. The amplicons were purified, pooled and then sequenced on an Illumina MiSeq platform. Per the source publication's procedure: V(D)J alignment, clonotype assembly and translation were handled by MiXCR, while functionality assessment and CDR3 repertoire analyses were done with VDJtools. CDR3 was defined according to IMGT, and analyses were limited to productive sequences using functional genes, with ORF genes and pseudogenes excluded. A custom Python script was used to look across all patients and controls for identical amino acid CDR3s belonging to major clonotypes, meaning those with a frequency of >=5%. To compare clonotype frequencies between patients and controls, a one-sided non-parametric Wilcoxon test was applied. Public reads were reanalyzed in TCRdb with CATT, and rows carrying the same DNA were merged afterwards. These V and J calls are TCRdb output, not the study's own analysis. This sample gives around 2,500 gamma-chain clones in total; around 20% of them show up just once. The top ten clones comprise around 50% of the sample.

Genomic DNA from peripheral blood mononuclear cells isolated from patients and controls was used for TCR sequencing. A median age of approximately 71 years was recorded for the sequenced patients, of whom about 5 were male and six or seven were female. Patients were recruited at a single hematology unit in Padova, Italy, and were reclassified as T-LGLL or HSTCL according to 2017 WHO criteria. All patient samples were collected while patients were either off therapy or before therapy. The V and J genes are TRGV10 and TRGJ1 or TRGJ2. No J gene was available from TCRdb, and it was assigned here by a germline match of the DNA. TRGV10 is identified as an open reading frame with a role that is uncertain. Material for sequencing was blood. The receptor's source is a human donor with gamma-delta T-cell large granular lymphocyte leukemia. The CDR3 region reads CAACCRCSWGLNYYKKLF. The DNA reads TGTGCTGCGTGTTGTCGTTGCTCTTGGGGACTGAATTATTATAAGAAACTCTTT.